This T cell receptor (beta chain) was sequenced during a study of T cell responses to AZD1222 COVID-19 vaccine (dated by TCRdb to the early 2020s). For the wider study: AZD1222 recipients with second doses at about 4 weeks or about 12 weeks were pooled, because spike-specific TCR depth and breadth did not differ between schedules. A total of 233 trial participants underwent TCR sequencing, of whom 207 received two doses of AZD1222 and about 25 received two doses of the MenACWY control vaccine. Trial participants were enrolled into age subgroups of 18-55, 56-69 and 70-plus years, which contained about 150, 27 and 61 TCR-sequenced participants, respectively.

This clone was detected only a few times. It has no known antigen specificity. No quality values exist for individual bases; no much larger clone is one base distant. The CDR3 regions of human TCRbeta chains were subjected to immunosequencing. As for the original processing: TCRs in the repertoires were compared against a reference library of SARS-CoV-2-specific TCRs that had been generated with the MIRA antigen-specificity platform. Breadth was defined as the fraction of unique TCRs that were SARS-CoV-2-associated. Depth was defined as the fraction of total T cells that were SARS-CoV-2-associated. Using the MIRA data, every spike-specific TCR was mapped to the spike region that the TCR reacted to and assigned to either a CD4 or a CD8 class. Log10-transformed breadth and depth values were compared by one-way ANOVA with Sidak's multiple comparisons tests. In its TCRdb copy, this immuneACCESS table keeps in-frame sequences only and misses some clones. Where compared with another copy, unresolved V genes explain less than half of these, and the others have no known cause. V, J and clone size reflect that table, while D and trimming were determined from the DNA. This sample gives 150,000 to 200,000 clones in total; 85% to 95% of them show up just once. The top ten constitute more than 9% of the sample.

This specimen's time point label, interpreted: baseline before first vaccination. Vaccinee samples came from UK trials COV001 and COV002, including a single-blind randomized controlled phase 2/3 trial of AZD1222 (ChAdOx1 nCoV-19) in healthy adults. Trial participant PBMC samples were collected at day 0 and day 28 after the second dose for TCRbeta chain sequencing. Beyond this particular receptor, the publication reports: Only five to seven AZD1222 recipients were SARS-CoV-2 seropositive at baseline, limiting conclusions about previously exposed vaccinees. Participants were mostly white British, with more females than males. The authors suggested clonal diversity may have been underestimated. In the small 56-69-year group, the increase in depth fell short of significance, most likely because of low power. Reportedly, almost half of the unique spike-specific TCRs recognized epitopes lying outside the regions that are mutated in the B.1.351 and B.1.1.7 variants. Because no day 14 peak-response samples were available, repertoires were characterized only after the peak T cell response. After two AZD1222 doses, spike-specific TCR breadth and depth were significantly higher than at day 0 and than in MenACWY recipients. Vaccine-associated CD4 TCRs spanned the whole spike protein, with dominant responses in regions 160-218 and 743-854.

This specimen was peripheral blood, taken on day 0 of AZD1222 vaccination. The TCR was taken from an adult in good health.

The encoded CDR3 is CASSSRPPYNEQFF. At the DNA level, the sequence is TGTGCCAGCAGCTCTAGGCCCCCTTACAATGAGCAGTTCTTC. The chain uses TRBV7-2 and TRBJ2-1; the D gene assignment is ambiguous. Taken from cysteine to phenylalanine, the CDR3 has 14 residues. Only the CDR3 part of the read is kept: 42 bases, read in frame from the first base. Based on the germline V gene, the CDR1 and CDR2 sequences are SGHTA and FQGNSA. The junction shows trimming of 4 bases on V and 4 bases on J, plus 11 bases between the germline ends.